The present entry profiles one T cell receptor (beta chain) with its context. Its antigen is undetermined. This record belongs to a study of PD-1 blockade in classical Hodgkin lymphoma. Across the whole study: On a schedule of every 2 weeks, patients received nivolumab 3 mg/kg intravenously.

Study outcomes and limitations: Unlike CD8+ TCR diversity, which did not rise significantly by C4D1, CD4+ TCR diversity did.

Germline V gene sequence: CDR1 MDHEN, CDR2 SYDVKM. Trimming pared 2 bases from V and 4 bases from J, leaving 4 bases between. The CDR3 sequence is 12 residues long. The repertoire was sequenced with immunoSEQ multiplex PCR; TCRdb's copy has only in-frame clones and lacks some. The sample has some 6,800 clones; roughly four fifths are singletons. All patients relapsed after autologous stem cell transplantation, and brentuximab vedotin exposure varied. The best responses consisted of complete response, partial response or progressive disease. This rearrangement joins TRBV28 to TRBJ2-3; no clear D. The receptor comes from a human donor with classical Hodgkin lymphoma. The sample was peripheral blood mononuclear cells (PBMCs), taken before the second cycle of nivolumab. Written as DNA, the CDR3 is TGTGCCAGCAGTTTAGGGGCAGATACGCAGTATTTT. It encodes CASSLGADTQYF.